Listed below are T cell receptor beta chains from one sample, sequenced in a study of blood T cell repertoires in COVID-19. Produced via immunoSEQ multiplex PCR; TCRdb's table is partial and in-frame only. This table has fewer than 80,000 clones, about four fifths appearing once. Sequenced: peripheral blood. Source of these receptors: a man aged 50 or older with COVID-19, enrolled during active disease. CDR3s include the opening cysteine and the closing phenylalanine or tryptophan. D genes are given only for firm matches. Not all rows give a size; the values are once, few, many and, for expanded clones, a class.

J gene,clone size,D gene,V gene,CDR3 protein,CDR3 DNA
TRBJ1-2,-,-,TRBV6-5,CASSKQAAYGYTF,TGTGCCAGCAGCAAACAGGCAGCCTATGGCTACACCTTC
TRBJ1-1,-,-,TRBV6-5,CACNLGAHITEAFF,TGTGCCTGTAATCTGGGGGCGCACATCACTGAAGCTTTCTTT
TRBJ1-5,-,-,TRBV6-5,CASSYSRDQPQHF,TGTGCCAGCAGTTACTCGAGAGATCAGCCCCAGCATTTT
TRBJ1-5,few,-,TRBV7-9,CASSFGGVGNQPQHF,TGTGCCAGCAGCTTCGGAGGAGTTGGTAATCAGCCCCAGCATTTT
TRBJ2-3,-,TRBD1,TRBV7-2,CASSLRTGAITDTQYF,TGTGCCAGCAGCCTTCGGACAGGGGCCATCACAGATACGCAGTATTTT
TRBJ1-1,-,-,TRBV25-1,CASSESGGARATEAFF,TGTGCCAGCAGTGAATCGGGGGGGGCGCGGGCCACTGAAGCTTTCTTT
TRBJ2-7,few,-,TRBV27,CASSLVASTYEQYF,TGTGCCAGCAGTTTGGTAGCCAGTACCTACGAGCAGTACTTC
TRBJ1-2,few,TRBD1,TRBV5-4,CASSVQGMVYGYTF,TGTGCCAGCAGCGTACAGGGGATGGTCTATGGCTACACCTTC
TRBJ1-2,-,TRBD1,TRBV7-9,CASSSRQGVNYGYTF,TGTGCCAGCAGCTCCCGACAGGGGGTTAACTATGGCTACACCTTC
TRBJ1-6,-,-,TRBV4-3,CASSQRDGNSPLHF,TGCGCCAGCAGCCAGAGGGATGGTAATTCACCCCTCCACTTT
TRBJ2-3,-,TRBD2,TRBV5-6,CASSLNTGTSSTDTQYF,TGTGCCAGCAGCTTGAATACCGGGACTAGCTCCACAGATACGCAGTATTTT
TRBJ1-2,-,-,TRBV4-1,CASSQEELQHFYGYTF,TGCGCCAGCAGCCAAGAGGAATTACAGCACTTCTATGGCTACACCTTC
TRBJ2-1,-,TRBD2,TRBV28,CASSHGLAGVHYNEQFF,TGTGCCAGCAGCCACGGACTAGCGGGGGTCCATTACAATGAGCAGTTCTTC
TRBJ1-6,-,TRBD1,TRBV27,CASSYIPDGTGLSPLHF,TGTGCCAGCAGTTACATTCCGGATGGGACAGGGCTTTCACCCCTCCACTTT
TRBJ2-5,-,-,TRBV11-2,CASSLVGSYQETQYF,TGTGCCAGCAGCTTAGTGGGCAGCTACCAAGAGACCCAGTACTTC
TRBJ1-3,once,-,TRBV9,CASSVNKEGLPGNTIYF,TGTGCCAGCAGCGTAAATAAAGAGGGACTACCTGGAAACACCATATATTTT
TRBJ2-3,-,TRBD2,TRBV5-1,CASSWTGGGAPDTQYF,TGCGCCAGCAGCTGGACAGGCGGGGGGGCCCCAGATACGCAGTATTTT
TRBJ1-2,-,TRBD1,TRBV7-6,CASSHIMTGVEGYTF,TGTGCCAGCAGCCACATTATGACAGGGGTGGAAGGCTACACCTTC
TRBJ1-6,-,-,TRBV11-2,CASSPGQDSPLHF,TGTGCCAGCAGCCCAGGGCAGGATTCACCCCTCCACTTT
TRBJ2-2,-,-,TRBV24-1,CATSESANTGELFF,TGTGCCACCAGTGAATCAGCGAACACCGGGGAGCTGTTTTTT
TRBJ2-1,-,TRBD2,TRBV11-3,CASSLGSSGGYNEQFF,TGTGCCAGCAGCTTAGGTAGTAGCGGGGGCTACAATGAGCAGTTCTTC
TRBJ1-3,-,-,TRBV6-6,CASSYVSRGGNTIYF,TGTGCCAGCAGTTACGTCTCCCGGGGTGGAAACACCATATATTTT
TRBJ2-2,-,TRBD2,TRBV2,CATHGLVYGELFF,TGTGCCACCCACGGACTAGTGTACGGGGAGCTGTTTTTT
TRBJ2-1,-,-,TRBV7-9,CASSFGPRAPYNEQFF,TGTGCCAGCAGCTTCGGACCCAGGGCCCCCTACAATGAGCAGTTCTTC
TRBJ1-2,-,-,TRBV5-1,CASSLPTPGHLNYGYTF,TGCGCCAGCAGCCTCCCAACCCCGGGACACTTAAACTATGGCTACACCTTC
TRBJ1-2,-,TRBD1,TRBV27,CASSLGQSLVNYGYTF,TGTGCCAGCAGTTTGGGACAGAGCCTAGTCAACTATGGCTACACCTTC
TRBJ2-3,-,-,TRBV21-1,CASSRPSVRGFADTQYF,TGTGCCAGCAGCAGACCTTCCGTGAGAGGTTTCGCAGATACGCAGTATTTT
TRBJ2-2,-,-,TRBV19,CASSIEGVLTGELFF,TGTGCCAGTAGTATCGAGGGGGTTCTCACCGGGGAGCTGTTTTTT